The 18 T cell receptor beta chains below come from one sample, sequenced in a study of shared clonotypes between healthy human individuals. Using immunoSEQ multiplex PCR, the repertoire was profiled, and TCRdb retains in-frame clones only, with some absent. Of 2 million to 2.5 million clones listed, 93% are singletons. Sequencing was carried out using naive CD4+ T cells from PBMCs. Regarding subset: CD45RA+ positively selected. Receptor source: a man aged 18 to 35 in good health. Some clones in this sample may be carry-over from other donors' samples.

This clone appeared once. The chain couples TRBV6-1 to TRBJ2-7, with TRBD2 as a possible D gene (6 bases). V lost 3 bases and J 6 bases, leaving 15 bases between the germline ends. Germline V CDR1 and CDR2: MNHNS, SASEGT. CDR3 size: 14 residues. In nucleotides, the CDR3 is TGTGCCAGCAGTGATGTGACTAGATTAACCGAGCAGTACTTC. It yields the protein CASSDVTRLTEQYF.

The chain's CDR3 is CASHFRGHPSYEQYF. The CDR3 coding sequence is TGTGCCAGCCATTTCCGGGGACACCCCTCCTACGAGCAGTACTTC. The V gene is TRBV27, the J gene TRBJ2-7, with a possible D match to TRBD1 (6 bases). Per the germline V gene, CDR1 is MNHEY and CDR2 is SMNVEV (reference sequence). The CDR3 is made up of 15 amino acids. Trimming cost V 8 bases and J 0 bases, with 17 bases left between them.

The V call is TRBV28, the J call TRBJ1-3; maybe TRBD1 (6 bases). The CDR3 consists of 16 residues. The germline gives CDR1 MDHEN, CDR2 SYDVKM. The V gene lost 4 bases and the J gene lost 2 bases, with 15 bases spanning the gap. This chain's CDR3 is CASSSPGQLTGNTIYF. The CDR3 nucleotides read TGTGCCAGCAGTTCTCCGGGACAACTAACTGGAAACACCATATATTTT. The full variable domain, rest sourced from reference TRBV28 and TRBJ1-3, is DVKVTQSSRYLVKRTGEKVFLECVQDMDHENMFWYRQDPGLGLRLIYFSYDVKMKEKGDIPEGYSVSREKKERFSLILESASTNQTSMYLCASSSPGQLTGNTIYFGEGSWLTVV.

This clone has only a few counts. The CDR3 nucleotides read TGTGCCAGCAGCCGAGACGGGAGGGCTGAAAAACTGTTTTTT. Residues: CASSRDGRAEKLFF. The chain couples TRBV7-9 to TRBJ1-4; the D is unclear. Trimming removed 5 bases at V and 7 bases at J, with 14 bases between. The germline V gene has CDR1 SEHNR and CDR2 FQNEAQ (reference sequence). The CDR3 length is 14 residues.

The chain carries TRBV28 and TRBJ1-2; D may be TRBD1 (5 bases). V was cut by 6 bases and J by 5 bases, with 13 bases left in between. The CDR3 contains 13 residues. Germline values: CDR1 MDHEN, CDR2 SYDVKM. DNA for the CDR3: TGTGCCAGCAGCGCCCGGGACGGGTATGGCTACACCTTC. Translated: CASSARDGYGYTF.

This chain uses TRBV5-4 with TRBJ2-2, with 9 nucleotides matching TRBD2. Germline lookup yields CDR1 SGHNT and CDR2 YYREEE (reference sequence). The CDR3 has 18 amino acids. V gave up 3 bases and J gave up 3 bases; unmatched junction bases: 12. The CDR3 loop is CASSWDIAGVLDTGELFF. DNA of the CDR3: TGTGCCAGCAGCTGGGATATAGCGGGAGTGTTGGACACCGGGGAGCTGTTTTTT.

The sample holds one count of this clone. V and J are TRBV5-1 and TRBJ1-3, with 7 bases matching TRBD1. The germline V gene has CDR1 SGHRS and CDR2 YFSETQ. The junction had 12 bases not matched to a gene; V was cut back by 7 bases and J by 2 bases. This CDR3 spans 16 amino acids. Written as DNA, the CDR3 is TGCGCCAGCTGTTTAGACAGGGCCGGAGCTGGAAACACCATATATTTT. It specifies CASCLDRAGAGNTIYF. Variable domain in full (rest from reference TRBV5-1 and TRBJ1-3): KAGVTQTPRYLIKTRGQQVTLSCSPISGHRSVSWYQQTPGQGLQFLFEYFSETQRNKGNFPGRFSGRQFSNSRSEMNVSTLELGDSALYLCASCLDRAGAGNTIYFGEGSWLTVV.

This chain uses TRBV27 with TRBJ2-5, with no clear D. The CDR3 contains 15 residues. Germline loops: CDR1 MNHEY, CDR2 SMNVEV (reference sequence). V gave up 2 bases and J gave up 4 bases, with 14 bases separating them. The CDR3 nucleotides read TGTGCCAGCAGTTTACGGGTCCATAGGGCAGAGACCCAGTACTTC. Translating gives CASSLRVHRAETQYF.

This chain uses TRBV5-4 with TRBJ2-7; possible D gene TRBD2, 5 bases. Germline values: CDR1 SGHNT, CDR2 YYREEE (reference sequence). CDR3 length: 13 amino acids. Deletions cut 0 bases from V and 7 bases from J, with 11 bases between. The CDR3 nucleotides are TGTGCCAGCAGCTTGGCCAAGGGAGAGGAGCAGTACTTC. This sequence encodes CASSLAKGEEQYF.

The chain recombines TRBV2 with TRBJ1-2, with D unresolved. Trimming left V 0 bases short and J 7 bases short, with 9 bases between. The CDR3 is made up of 13 amino acids. Germline V gene data show CDR1 as SNHLY and CDR2 as FYNNEI. CDR3 amino acids: CASSEAIISGYTF. The CDR3 DNA is TGTGCCAGCAGTGAAGCTATAATAAGTGGCTACACCTTC.

With regard to this clone: Different DNA sequences within this sample yield the same CDR3. V is TRBV19 and J is TRBJ2-3; D not certain. The V gene's germline CDR1 is LNHDA and CDR2 SQIVND (reference sequence). This CDR3 comprises 11 residues. The germline V and J ends were trimmed by 3 bases and 5 bases, with 3 bases remaining between them. The DNA of the CDR3 is TGTGCCAGTAGTATCAGAGATACGCAGTATTTT. Protein: CASSIRDTQYF.

V and J are TRBV5-1 and TRBJ2-1; TRBD1 aligns across 8 bases. The length of the CDR3 is 16 residues. V lost 2 bases to trimming and J lost 7 bases; unmatched junction nucleotides: 11. Germline lookup yields CDR1 SGHRS and CDR2 YFSETQ. The CDR3 reads CASSFAPGQGGNEQFF. In DNA form, the CDR3 reads TGCGCCAGCAGCTTCGCACCCGGACAGGGCGGGAATGAGCAGTTCTTC. Drawing the rest from reference TRBV5-1 and TRBJ2-1, the complete variable domain is KAGVTQTPRYLIKTRGQQVTLSCSPISGHRSVSWYQQTPGQGLQFLFEYFSETQRNKGNFPGRFSGRQFSNSRSEMNVSTLELGDSALYLCASSFAPGQGGNEQFFGPGTRLTVL.

J is TRBJ1-1 and V is TRBV15; D is ambiguous. The length of the CDR3 is 13 residues. CDR1 and CDR2 (germline): LNHNV, YYDKDF (reference sequence). V lost 2 bases and J 6 bases, leaving 10 bases between the germline ends. The CDR3 is CATSRSLGSEAFF. The CDR3 nucleotides are TGTGCCACCAGCAGATCCCTCGGGTCTGAAGCTTTCTTT. The variable domain in full, with the rest retrieved from reference TRBV15 and TRBJ1-1, is DAMVIQNPRYQVTQFGKPVTLSCSQTLNHNVMYWYQQKSSQAPKLLFHYYDKDFNNEADTPDNFQSRRPNTSFCFLDIRSPGLGDTAMYLCATSRSLGSEAFFGQGTRLTVV.

The V and J genes are TRBV27 and TRBJ2-1, with 13 bases identical to TRBD2. Per the germline V gene, CDR1 is MNHEY and CDR2 is SMNVEV (reference sequence). The J segment lost 4 bases and the V segment lost 2 bases, leaving 8 bases of the junction unmatched. The CDR3 has 18 residues. This chain's CDR3 is CASSLGLAGVGRYNEQFF. CDR3 coding DNA: TGTGCCAGCAGTTTAGGACTAGCGGGAGTAGGGAGGTACAATGAGCAGTTCTTC.

This rearrangement joins TRBV11-1 to TRBJ2-2, with D uncertain. Germline V gene sequence: CDR1 SGHAT, CDR2 FQDESV (reference sequence). The CDR3 runs to 14 residues. The V gene lost 5 bases and the J gene lost 4 bases, with 11 bases spanning the gap. The CDR3, as DNA: TGTGCCAGCAGCCCTCCGTTAGGCACCGGGGAGCTGTTTTTT. Its protein product is CASSPPLGTGELFF.

Points on this clone: Other DNA sequences of this sample code for an identical CDR3. The chain recombines TRBV28 with TRBJ1-2; D call uncertain. The CDR3 totals 12 residues. Germline V lookup: CDR1 MDHEN, CDR2 SYDVKM. V lost 5 bases, J lost 1 base, and 5 bases lay in between. DNA for the CDR3: TGTGCCAGCAGTCTGGGTAACTATGGCTACACCTTC. Its translation is CASSLGNYGYTF.

This clone is a singleton in its sample. V gene TRBV9 combines with J gene TRBJ2-1; maybe TRBD1 (6 bases). Trimming pared 0 bases from V and 9 bases from J, leaving 13 bases between. CDR1 and CDR2 (germline): SGDLS, YYNGEE. This CDR3 region has 14 residues. The CDR3 DNA sequence: TGTGCCAGCAGCGTAGAGGGGGTAGCTAGTGAGCAGTTCTTC. It is translated as CASSVEGVASEQFF.

This sequence joins TRBV7-9 and TRBJ2-3; D not resolved. V was cut by 1 base and J by 2 bases, with 13 bases left in between. The CDR3 spans 16 residues. The germline V gene has CDR1 SEHNR and CDR2 FQNEAQ (reference sequence). The CDR3 DNA sequence: TGTGCCAGCAGCTTAGTTCCCCACGGCTACACAGATACGCAGTATTTT. Protein: CASSLVPHGYTDTQYF.